The clone carrying this T cell receptor beta chain appeared a single time. This PCR relied on a set of 60 Vbeta primers and 13 Jbeta primers. The repertoire was sequenced with immunoSEQ multiplex PCR; TCRdb's copy has only in-frame clones and lacks some. The sample has about 75,000 clones; 65% to 90% are singletons. This sample stems from a study of cytomegalovirus exposure and HLA in healthy donors. V dropped 4 bases and J dropped 5; count of bases not matched to a gene: 5. The CDR3 sequence is 14 residues long. The germline gives CDR1 SGHTS, CDR2 YDEGEE. The TCR originated in a man in his 70s in good health and CMV-seropositive. The V and J genes are TRBV5-8 and TRBJ1-1; 10 bases agree with TRBD1. Sequenced material: PBMCs. Here the CDR3 reads CASSGDRGRTEAFF. CDR3 DNA sequence: TGTGCCAGCAGCGGGGACAGGGGTAGGACTGAAGCTTTCTTT.